This T cell receptor beta chain was identified in a study of blood T cell repertoires in COVID-19. Study information: Sites in the United States, Italy and Spain provided acute and convalescent COVID-19 samples. Sample material is recorded as cDNA or gDNA derived from T cells, B-cell-depleted T cells, or PBMCs.

Per the study methods: Reference gene primer amplification in the assay estimated nucleated cell counts. The table came from immunoSEQ multiplex PCR; TCRdb's copy has only in-frame clones and leaves some out. V, J and clone size derive from that table, while D and trimming were established from the DNA sequence. The sample has about 190,000 clones, 78% seen once. V dropped 3 bases and J dropped 2 bases, with 19 bases sitting between them. Germline CDR1 reads MDHEN; CDR2 reads SYDVKM. The CDR3 has 18 amino acids. The chain employs TRBV28 and TRBJ2-2; D is perhaps TRBD1 (7 bases). The sample comprised peripheral blood. The clonotype comes from a woman over 75 with active or convalescent COVID-19. The CDR3 protein is CASSLFGARGANTGELFF. CDR3 coding DNA: TGTGCCAGCAGTTTGTTTGGGGCCAGGGGGGCTAACACCGGGGAGCTGTTTTTT.